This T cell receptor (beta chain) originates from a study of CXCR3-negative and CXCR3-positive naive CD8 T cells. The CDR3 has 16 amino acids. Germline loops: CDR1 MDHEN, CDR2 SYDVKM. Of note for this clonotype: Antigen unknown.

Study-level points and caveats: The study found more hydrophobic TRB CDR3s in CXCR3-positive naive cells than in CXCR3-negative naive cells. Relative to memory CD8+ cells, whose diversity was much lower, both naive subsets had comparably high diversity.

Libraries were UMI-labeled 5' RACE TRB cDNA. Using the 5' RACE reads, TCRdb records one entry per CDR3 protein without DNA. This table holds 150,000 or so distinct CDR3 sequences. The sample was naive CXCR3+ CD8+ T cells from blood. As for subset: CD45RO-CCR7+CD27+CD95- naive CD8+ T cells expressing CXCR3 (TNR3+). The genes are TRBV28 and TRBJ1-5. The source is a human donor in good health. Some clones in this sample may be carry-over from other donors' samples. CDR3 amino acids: CASSPPRIYSNQPQHF.